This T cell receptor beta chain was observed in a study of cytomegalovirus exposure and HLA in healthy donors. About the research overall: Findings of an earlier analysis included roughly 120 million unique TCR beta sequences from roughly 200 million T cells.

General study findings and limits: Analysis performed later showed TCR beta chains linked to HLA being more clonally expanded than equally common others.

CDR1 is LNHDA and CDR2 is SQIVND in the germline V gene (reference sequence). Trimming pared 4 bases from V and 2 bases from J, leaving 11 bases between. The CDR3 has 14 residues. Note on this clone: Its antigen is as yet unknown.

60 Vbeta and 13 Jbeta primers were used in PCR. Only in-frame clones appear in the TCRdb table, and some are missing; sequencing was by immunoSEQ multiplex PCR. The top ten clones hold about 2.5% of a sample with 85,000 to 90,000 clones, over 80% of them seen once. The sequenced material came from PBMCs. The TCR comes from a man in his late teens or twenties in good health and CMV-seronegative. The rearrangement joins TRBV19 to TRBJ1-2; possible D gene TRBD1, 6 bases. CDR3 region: CASSTSTGNYGYTF. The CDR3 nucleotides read TGTGCCAGTAGTACCTCCACAGGGAACTATGGCTACACCTTC. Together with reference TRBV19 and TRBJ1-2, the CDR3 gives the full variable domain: DGGITQSPKYLFRKEGQNVTLSCEQNLNHDAMYWYRQDPGQGLRLIYYSQIVNDFQKGDIAEGYSVSREKKESFPLTVTSAQKNPTAFYLCASSTSTGNYGYTFGSGTRLTVV.